A single sample is the source of the 24 T cell receptor beta chains below, sequenced in a study of PD-L1 blockade in urothelial cancer. TCRdb's table, derived via immunoSEQ multiplex PCR, lists solely in-frame clones and lacks some. The repertoire includes tens of thousands of clones, 81% of them detected once, and 2.5% to 3% sits in the top ten. This material consisted of PBMCs, taken around atezolizumab (anti-PD-L1) treatment. These receptors were obtained from a man between 65 and 85 years old with urothelial cancer.

Only a few counts were recorded for this clone. The DNA for the CDR3 is TGTGCCAGCAGCCTCAGTCTCGAGGGCACTGAAGCTTTCTTT. This codes for CASSLSLEGTEAFF. The V gene is TRBV7-9, the J gene TRBJ1-1; D ambiguous. V lost 5 bases and J 4 bases, leaving 14 bases between the germline ends. Germline CDR1 is SEHNR and CDR2 is FQNEAQ (reference sequence). This CDR3 is built from 14 residues.

The chain links TRBV7-2 to TRBJ1-1; D is possibly TRBD1 (6 bases). The germline V and J ends were trimmed by 1 base and 6 bases, with 12 bases remaining between them. The CDR3 has 14 residues. Germline V gene lookup returns CDR1 SGHTA and CDR2 FQGNSA. CDR3 region: CASSLEGGAAEAFF. The CDR3 bases are TGTGCCAGCAGCTTAGAAGGGGGGGCAGCTGAAGCTTTCTTT.

Points on this clone: The sample has other DNA sequences that encode this CDR3 too. The gene calls are TRBV4-3 and TRBJ2-7, with D possibly TRBD2 on 6 matching bases. Looked up from germline, CDR1 is LGHNA and CDR2 is YSLEER. The V end lost 0 bases, the J end lost 4 bases, and 7 bases lay between the germline ends. The CDR3 loop spans 13 amino acids. This chain's CDR3 is CASSQEEGYEQYF. The CDR3 nucleotides are TGCGCCAGCAGCCAAGAGGAGGGATACGAGCAGTACTTC.

V is TRBV7-9 and J is TRBJ1-2; D remains ambiguous. Germline V gene lookup returns CDR1 SEHNR and CDR2 FQNEAQ (reference sequence). The V end lost 3 bases, the J end lost 8 bases, and 13 bases lay between the germline ends. The CDR3 runs to 13 residues. As DNA, the CDR3 is TGTGCCAGCAGCTTGTCCCACTCCAGGGGCTACACCTTC. Translation gives CASSLSHSRGYTF.

The rearrangement joins TRBV7-3 to TRBJ2-3, with 8 bases fitting TRBD2. The CDR3 is made up of 15 amino acids. Germline CDR1 reads SGHTA; CDR2 reads FQGTGA. V lost 7 bases, J lost 0 bases, and 6 bases stayed unmatched. The CDR3 DNA sequence: TGTGCCAGCAAGCTAACTAGCGGCAGCACAGATACGCAGTATTTT. Translation gives CASKLTSGSTDTQYF.

The chain recombines TRBV7-3 with TRBJ1-2; 9 nucleotides align to TRBD1. V trimming: 4 bases; J trimming: 8 bases; junction bases outside the gene matches: 8. The CDR3 consists of 14 residues. The germline V gene has CDR1 SGHTA and CDR2 FQGTGA. The CDR3 sequence: CASSSSGQGYGYTF. For the CDR3, the DNA is TGTGCCAGCAGCTCGTCGGGACAGGGCTACGGCTACACCTTC.

This clone was detected only once. The chain combines TRBV5-5 with TRBJ2-2; D unresolved. V lost 5 bases, J lost 5 bases, and 16 bases lay in between. Germline V gene sequence: CDR1 SGHKS, CDR2 YYEKEE (reference sequence). The CDR3 has 15 residues. CDR3 residues: CASRGLGTLTGELFF. The CDR3 DNA is TGTGCCAGCAGAGGTCTAGGTACTTTAACCGGGGAGCTGTTTTTT.

This clone was detected once. The chain employs TRBV4-3 and TRBJ2-3; D gene ambiguous. The CDR3 has 16 residues. Germline V gene data show CDR1 as LGHNA and CDR2 as YSLEER. V was shortened by 0 bases and J by 0 bases, with 10 bases between the two germline ends. CDR3 residues: CASSQDIARSTDTQYF. For the CDR3, the DNA is TGCGCCAGCAGCCAAGATATCGCGCGGAGCACAGATACGCAGTATTTT.

This clone came up a few times. The chain links TRBV7-3 to TRBJ1-1; D remains unclear. Trimming took off 0 bases at V and 7 bases at J, with 9 bases between the two ends. This CDR3 is built from 13 residues. The V gene's germline CDR1 is SGHTA and CDR2 FQGTGA. CDR3 sequence: CASSLTSKDEAFF. CDR3 in DNA: TGTGCCAGCAGCTTAACCAGTAAAGATGAAGCTTTCTTT.

This chain joins TRBV7-8 and TRBJ2-4; a possible D gene is TRBD1 (5 bases). This CDR3 spans 14 amino acids. V lost 8 bases and J lost 10, with 21 bases in between. The V gene's germline CDR1 is SGHVS and CDR2 FQNEAQ. As DNA, the CDR3 is TGTGCCAGCCAGCCCAGGGATGTTAACGGAATTCAGTACTTC. Its translation is CASQPRDVNGIQYF.

This chain joins TRBV5-1 and TRBJ1-2, with 9 bases fitting TRBD1. This CDR3 has 14 residues. Losses at the gene ends were 4 bases for V and 2 bases for J; bases not matched to a gene: 3. Per germline, CDR1 SGHRS and CDR2 YFSETQ. The CDR3 loop is CASSPGTGNYGYTF. In DNA, the CDR3 is TGCGCCAGCAGCCCCGGGACAGGGAACTATGGCTACACCTTC.

The table lists this clone with a few counts. The chain uses TRBV4-3 and TRBJ1-3, with a tentative D call TRBD1 (5 bases). The CDR3 extends over 16 amino acids. Trimming left V 3 bases short and J 0 bases short, with 12 bases between. Germline CDR1 reads LGHNA; CDR2 reads YSLEER. This chain's CDR3 is CASSHLQDLSGNTIYF. In nucleotides, the CDR3 is TGCGCCAGCAGCCACCTACAGGACCTCTCTGGAAACACCATATATTTT.

The chain couples TRBV7-9 to TRBJ2-1, with D possibly being TRBD2 (5 bases). The CDR3 spans 15 residues. Between the trimmed V and J ends, which lost 0 bases and 7 bases, there was a span of 13 bases. The germline V gene encodes CDR1 SEHNR and CDR2 FQNEAQ (reference sequence). CDR3 in amino acids: CASSLASGDWNEQFF. CDR3 coding DNA: TGTGCCAGCAGCTTAGCAAGCGGAGATTGGAATGAGCAGTTCTTC.

The rearrangement uses TRBV30 and TRBJ2-3; TRBD2 agrees at 11 bases. Germline V gives CDR1 GTSNPN, CDR2 SVGIG (reference sequence). The CDR3 has 15 residues. Trimming cost V 3 bases and J 5 bases; bases outside gene matches: 7. CDR3 loop: CAWSELAGVGDTQYF. For the CDR3, the DNA is TGTGCCTGGAGCGAACTAGCGGGAGTGGGAGATACGCAGTATTTT.

This rearrangement joins TRBV6-5 to TRBJ1-1; tentatively, D is TRBD1 (5 bases). The CDR3 loop spans 16 amino acids. V was cut by 2 bases and J by 3 bases, with 16 bases left in between. Looked up from germline, CDR1 is MNHEY and CDR2 is SVGAGI. CDR3 in amino acids: CASSYRGRERYTEAFF. CDR3 nucleotide sequence: TGTGCCAGCAGTTACAGGGGAAGGGAAAGATACACTGAAGCTTTCTTT.

The V and J genes are TRBV6-5 and TRBJ1-2; a possible D gene is TRBD1 (6 bases). V was trimmed by 6 bases and J by 5 bases, leaving 10 bases between them. The CDR3 covers 12 residues. CDR1 MNHEY and CDR2 SVGAGI come from the germline V gene. The CDR3 DNA reads TGTGCCAGCAGACAGGGCGGGTATGGCTACACCTTC. Encoded protein: CASRQGGYGYTF.

The chain recombines TRBV5-1 with TRBJ2-2; 7 bases align to TRBD2. Losses at the gene ends were 0 bases for V and 2 bases for J; bases not matched to a gene: 4. The CDR3 loop spans 16 amino acids. The germline V gene encodes CDR1 SGHRS and CDR2 YFSETQ. CDR3 bases: TGCGCCAGCAGCTTGGAAGCGGGACTAAACACCGGGGAGCTGTTTTTT. It yields the protein CASSLEAGLNTGELFF.

The gene calls are TRBV30 and TRBJ2-1; 7 bases match TRBD2. CDR3 size: 14 residues. Germline CDR1 is GTSNPN and CDR2 is SVGIG (reference sequence). V was pared by 4 bases and J by 7 bases, with 10 bases of the junction left unmatched. CDR3 residues: CAWIIGGEGNEQFF. CDR3 sequence (DNA): TGTGCCTGGATTATTGGGGGGGAAGGTAATGAGCAGTTCTTC.

The chain combines TRBV15 with TRBJ2-3; D unclear. Germline CDR1 LNHNV, CDR2 YYDKDF (reference sequence). Trimming took 0 bases from V and 4 from J, leaving 11 bases between them. The CDR3 is made up of 15 amino acids. The CDR3 bases are TGTGCCACCAGCAGAGATGGGCCCAGAGCAGATACGCAGTATTTT. This codes for CATSRDGPRADTQYF. Filled out from reference TRBV15 and TRBJ2-3, the complete variable domain reads DAMVIQNPRYQVTQFGKPVTLSCSQTLNHNVMYWYQQKSSQAPKLLFHYYDKDFNNEADTPDNFQSRRPNTSFCFLDIRSPGLGDTAMYLCATSRDGPRADTQYFGPGTRLTVL.

This clone was detected a few times. The chain combines TRBV2 with TRBJ1-1; tentatively, D is TRBD1 (6 bases). The CDR3 has 13 amino acids. With 10 bases removed from V and 3 bases from J, the gap between germline ends came to 15 bases. The V gene's germline CDR1 is SNHLY and CDR2 FYNNEI. CDR3 in DNA: TGTGCCACCCAGGGGATGGGCGACACTGAAGCTTTCTTT. This sequence encodes CATQGMGDTEAFF. The variable domain in full, completed from reference TRBV2 and TRBJ1-1, reads EPEVTQTPSHQVTQMGQEVILRCVPISNHLYFYWYRQILGQKVEFLVSFYNNEISEKSEIFDDQFSVERPDGSNFTLKIRSTKLEDSAMYFCATQGMGDTEAFFGQGTRLTVV.

The chain has TRBV4-2 and TRBJ2-3; D is uncertain. V gave up 1 base and J gave up 2 bases, with 7 bases separating them. The CDR3 has 14 residues. Looked up from germline, CDR1 is LGHNA and CDR2 is YNFKEQ. CDR3 sequence reads: CASSQASNTDTQYF. The CDR3 nucleotides read TGTGCCAGCAGCCAAGCAAGCAACACAGATACGCAGTATTTT.

The rearrangement links TRBV4-3 to TRBJ2-1; 12 bases are shared with TRBD2. V trimming: 3 bases; J trimming: 3 bases; junction bases outside the gene matches: 3. The germline V gene has CDR1 LGHNA and CDR2 YSLEER. The CDR3 contains 16 residues. The CDR3 sequence is CASSQRTSGNYNEQFF. As DNA, the CDR3 is TGCGCCAGCAGCCAGAGGACTAGCGGGAACTACAATGAGCAGTTCTTC.

The chain employs TRBV11-3 and TRBJ2-1, with TRBD2 matching over 9 bases. Germline assignment: CDR1 SGHNT and CDR2 YENEEA. The junction had 9 bases not matched to a gene; V was cut back by 0 bases and J by 15 bases. The CDR3 is 14 amino acids. This CDR3 is CASSLEEFSGSLFF. The CDR3 nucleotides are TGTGCCAGCAGCTTAGAAGAATTTAGCGGGAGCCTGTTCTTC.

The rearrangement uses TRBV30 and TRBJ1-1; tentative D call: TRBD1 (5 bases). Per germline, CDR1 GTSNPN and CDR2 SVGIG (reference sequence). The CDR3 has 13 amino acids. Trimming pared 2 bases from V and 4 bases from J, leaving 11 bases between. CDR3 in DNA: TGTGCCTGGAGTTACGGCGGGGGCACTGAAGCTTTCTTT. As protein: CAWSYGGGTEAFF.